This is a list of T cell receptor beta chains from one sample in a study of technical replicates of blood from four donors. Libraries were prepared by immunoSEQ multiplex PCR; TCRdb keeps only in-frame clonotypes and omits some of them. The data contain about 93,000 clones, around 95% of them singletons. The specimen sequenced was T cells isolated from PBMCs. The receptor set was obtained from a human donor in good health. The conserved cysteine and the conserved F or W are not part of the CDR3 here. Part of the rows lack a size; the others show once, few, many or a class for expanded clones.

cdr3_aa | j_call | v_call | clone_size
ASSELDSLRYGYT | TRBJ1-2 | TRBV6-1 | NA
ASSPLAYSSYNEQF | TRBJ2-1 | TRBV7-9 | once
ASSIQSSGVEQY | TRBJ2-7 | TRBV7-9 | NA
ASSYHDRPYEQY | TRBJ2-7 | TRBV7-8 | NA
ASTSHSQY | TRBJ2-3 | TRBV2 | NA
ASRGPATGEQY | TRBJ2-7 | TRBV6-1 | once
ASSLALTSGQETQY | TRBJ2-5 | TRBV7-7 | NA
ASRWGQNTGELF | TRBJ2-2 | TRBV19 | few
ASSPPTRRETQY | TRBJ2-5 | TRBV18 | once
ASSPGGIKMVQY | TRBJ2-4 | TRBV4-2 | NA
ASSVNRGRDEQF | TRBJ2-1 | TRBV9 | NA
ASSFQPGLAGSINSYSSYNEQF | TRBJ2-1 | TRBV5-1 | NA
ASSPTGNSPLH | TRBJ1-6 | TRBV6-5 | few
ASRTSLTGFHTEAF | TRBJ1-1 | TRBV19 | NA
ASSGSGTSAAGTDTQY | TRBJ2-3 | TRBV6-4 | NA
ASSVGDRVTGELF | TRBJ2-2 | TRBV9 | NA
ASSWRAPSTDTQY | TRBJ2-3 | TRBV7-2 | NA
ASSPHWGDGYT | TRBJ1-2 | TRBV6-1 | NA
ASRSDRGPANNEQF | TRBJ2-1 | TRBV6-6 | NA
ASSQRGGGTDTQY | TRBJ2-3 | TRBV6-1 | NA
ASSEQGNEPQH | TRBJ1-5 | TRBV2 | NA
ASSQDSGRAGEQY | TRBJ2-7 | TRBV4-1 | NA